This paragraph reports one T cell receptor (beta chain). The junction differs from germline at one of its ends, possibly a read error. TCRdb processed the RT-PCR reads anew with MiXCR; each CDR3 protein has one entry. The table includes hundreds of thousands of distinct CDR3 sequences, 11% to 15% detected once. Germline values: CDR1 SGHVS, CDR2 FNYEAQ. CDR3 length: 16 amino acids. The chain links TRBV7-6 to TRBJ1-3; possibly TRBD1 for D (5 bases). The origin of this receptor is a female donor in good health, serving as a healthy control. Sequencing was done on a sample of memory CD4+ T cells from blood. CDR3 nucleotide sequence: TGTGCCAGCAGCTTAAATTCCAGGGCTTCTGGAAACACTATATATTTT. Its translation is CASSLNSRASGNTIYF.